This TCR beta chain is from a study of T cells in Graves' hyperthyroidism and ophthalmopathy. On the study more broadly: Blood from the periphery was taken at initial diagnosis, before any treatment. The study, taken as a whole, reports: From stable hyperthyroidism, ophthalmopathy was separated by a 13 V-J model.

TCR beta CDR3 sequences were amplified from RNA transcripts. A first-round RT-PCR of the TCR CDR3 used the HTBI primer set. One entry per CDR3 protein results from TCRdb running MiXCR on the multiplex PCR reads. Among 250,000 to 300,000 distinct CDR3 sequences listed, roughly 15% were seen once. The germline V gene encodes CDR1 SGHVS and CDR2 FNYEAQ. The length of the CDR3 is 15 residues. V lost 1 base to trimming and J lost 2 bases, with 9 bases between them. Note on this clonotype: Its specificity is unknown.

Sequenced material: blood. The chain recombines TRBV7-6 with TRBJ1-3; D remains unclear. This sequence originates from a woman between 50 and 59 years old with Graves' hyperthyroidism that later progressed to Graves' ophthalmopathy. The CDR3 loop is CASSLEADPGNTIYF. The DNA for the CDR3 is TGTGCCAGCAGCTTAGAAGCGGACCCTGGAAACACCATATATTTT. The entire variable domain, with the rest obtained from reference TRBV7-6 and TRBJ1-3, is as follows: GAGVSQSPRYKVTKRGQDVALRCDPISGHVSLYWYRQALGQGPEFLTYFNYEAQQDKSGLPNDRFSAERPEGSISTLTIQRTEQRDSAMYRCASSLEADPGNTIYFGEGSWLTVV.